These T cell receptor beta chains were read from a single sample in a study of neurological immune-mediated disorders. TCRdb reprocessed the 5' RACE reads with MiXCR, giving one entry per CDR3 protein. The sample yields 53,000 or so distinct CDR3 sequences, about 13% seen once. Source material: PBMCs. These receptors originate from a woman aged 55-69 years with HTLV-1-associated myelopathy (HAM/TSP). Both conserved end residues are part of each CDR3. The D gene is left open where the match is weak. Size tells how often a clone was seen (once, few, many) or the class of an expanded clone, and some rows leave it out.

>many|TRBJ1-1|TRBV11-2|-
TGTGCCAGCAGCTTAGGCGCAGGGCTCAACACTGAAGCTTTCTTT
CASSLGAGLNTEAFF
>many|TRBJ2-5|TRBV5-4|TRBD2
TGTGCCAGCAGCTTGGGACTAGCGGGAGGGAACGGCGAGACCCAGTACTTC
CASSLGLAGGNGETQYF
>-|TRBJ2-3|TRBV5-1|TRBD2
TGCGCCAGCAGCTTGTTCGAACTAGCGGGAGAATTTCATACGCAGTATTTT
CASSLFELAGEFHTQYF
>many|TRBJ2-7|TRBV20-1|TRBD2
TGCAGTGCGGCTAGCGGCGACGAGCAGTACTTC
CSAASGDEQYF
>few|TRBJ2-3|TRBV20-1|TRBD2
TGCAGTGCTCCCATCGGTAGCGGGAGCTCATTGGGCACAGATACGCAGTATTTT
CSAPIGSGSSLGTDTQYF
>many|TRBJ2-1|TRBV28|TRBD2
TGTGCCAGCAGGAACGATACCGTAGCGGGAGAGGGTTCCTACAATGAGCAGTTCTTC
CASRNDTVAGEGSYNEQFF
>many|TRBJ2-2|TRBV20-1|TRBD1
TGCAGTGCTTTGGGACAGGACGTCGGGGAGCTGTTTTTT
CSALGQDVGELFF
>many|TRBJ2-2|TRBV27|-
TGTGCCAGCAGTCGGACACGACGGGAGCTGTTTTTT
CASSRTRRELFF
>-|TRBJ2-2|TRBV28|TRBD2
TGTGCCAGCAGTTCCCCCGCTAGCGGGAGATCCGGGGAGCTGTTTTTT
CASSSPASGRSGELFF
>many|TRBJ2-3|TRBV5-1|TRBD1
TGCGCCAGCAGCTTGGCACAGGGGACAACAGATACGCAGTATTTT
CASSLAQGTTDTQYF
>many|TRBJ2-1|TRBV15|-
TGTGCCACCAGCAGAGAAGCAGGGAAGCAGTTCTTC
CATSREAGKQFF
>many|TRBJ2-7|TRBV29-1|-
TGCAGCGTTGAGGGGGGATACGAGCAGTACTTC
CSVEGGYEQYF
>medium-sized|TRBJ2-7|TRBV10-2|-
TGCGCCAGCAGTGAGCAGGTCTCCTACGAGCAGTACTTC
CASSEQVSYEQYF
>many|TRBJ2-2|TRBV11-2|TRBD2
TGTGCCAGCAGCTTCGGGACTAGCGGGTCGGGCGGGGAGCTGTTTTTT
CASSFGTSGSGGELFF
>-|TRBJ2-7|TRBV4-2|TRBD2
TGTGCCAGCCGGGACGGACTAGCGGGAGGCAACTCCTACGAGCAGTACTTC
CASRDGLAGGNSYEQYF
>many|TRBJ2-7|TRBV6-5|-
TGTGCCAGCAGTTACTCGATTTTGGGGGCGGGGGAGCAGTACTTC
CASSYSILGAGEQYF
>many|TRBJ2-5|TRBV5-1|-
TGCGCCAGCAGTCCCGTTCGTCTTGAGACCCAGTACTTC
CASSPVRLETQYF
>many|TRBJ2-3|TRBV5-6|TRBD2
TGTGCCAGCAGCTTTTGGGTTCCTAGCGGGAGATATACGCAGTATTTT
CASSFWVPSGRYTQYF
>many|TRBJ2-3|TRBV5-5|-
TGTGCCAGCAGCTTTTACGACTCCGCCACAGATACGCAGTATTTT
CASSFYDSATDTQYF
>medium-sized|TRBJ2-7|TRBV3-1|TRBD2
TGTGCCAGCAGCCAAGAGGAGGGTAGCGGGGCCTACGAGCAGTACTTC
CASSQEEGSGAYEQYF
>many|TRBJ2-3|TRBV15|-
TGTGCCACCAGCACCCCCCGGGAGGATACGCAGTATTTT
CATSTPREDTQYF
>many|TRBJ2-1|TRBV12-3/TRBV12-4|-
TGTGCCAGCAGGTCCGATGGGTTCAATGAGCAGTTCTTC
CASRSDGFNEQFF
>many|TRBJ2-1|TRBV7-2|-
TGTGCCAGCAAAAATACCCAGAGCTCCTACAATGAGCAGTTCTTC
CASKNTQSSYNEQFF
>many|TRBJ2-5|TRBV20-1|-
TGCAGTGCTGCCGGGACTGTAAAAGAGACCCAGTACTTC
CSAAGTVKETQYF
>many|TRBJ2-2|TRBV12-3/TRBV12-4|-
TGTGCCAGCAGCTCACCCGGGCCAATCGTTCCCGGGGAGCTGTTTTTT
CASSSPGPIVPGELFF
>many|TRBJ2-1|TRBV6-5|-
TGTGCCAGCAGGACCCCCAGCTCCTACAATGAGCAGTTCTTC
CASRTPSSYNEQFF
>many|TRBJ1-5|TRBV20-1|-
TGCAGTGCTAGAGGGGACGGCAATCAGCCCCAGCATTTT
CSARGDGNQPQHF
>many|TRBJ1-5|TRBV20-1|-
TGCAGTGCTAATCAGGGTTCTCAGCCCCAGCATTTT
CSANQGSQPQHF
>many|TRBJ2-3|TRBV20-1|TRBD2
TGCAGTGCTACCCCCAGGCCGGGACTAGCGGGAAGTTGGACAGATACGCAGTATTTT
CSATPRPGLAGSWTDTQYF
>many|TRBJ2-1|TRBV12-3/TRBV12-4|-
TGTGCCAGCAGCAAGGGAGGACGGGACGTCGTAGATGAGCAGTTCTTC
CASSKGGRDVVDEQFF
>-|TRBJ2-7|TRBV29-1|TRBD2
TGCAGAGGTAGATCTAGCGGACGCTACACCCGCGCCACCTACGAGCAGTACTTC
CRGRSSGRYTRATYEQYF
>many|TRBJ1-2|TRBV29-1|-
TGCAGCGGTGGACAGAGCTATGGCTACACCTTC
CSGGQSYGYTF
>many|TRBJ2-7|TRBV5-1|TRBD2
TGCGCCAGCAGCGGCGGGGGATATTCCTACGAGCAGTACTTC
CASSGGGYSYEQYF
>many|TRBJ2-2|TRBV7-9|TRBD2
TGTGCCAGCAGCTTGCGACTAGCGGAGAACACCGGGGAGCTGTTTTTT
CASSLRLAENTGELFF
>many|TRBJ2-5|TRBV5-4|-
TGTGCCAGCAGCTTAGGGCAAGACGTAGGACAAGAGACCCAGTACTTC
CASSLGQDVGQETQYF
>many|TRBJ2-1|TRBV6-1|-
TGTGCCAGCAGCCCCCAGCGTCCAGGGCATAATGAGCAGTTCTTC
CASSPQRPGHNEQFF
>many|TRBJ1-1|TRBV6-6|-
TGTGCCAGCAGTTACCAGACAAACACTGAAGCTTTCTTT
CASSYQTNTEAFF
>many|TRBJ2-1|TRBV9|TRBD1
TGTGCCAACAGCGTAGGTGTGGGGACAGGGGAGGTCAATGAGCAGTTCTTC
CANSVGVGTGEVNEQFF